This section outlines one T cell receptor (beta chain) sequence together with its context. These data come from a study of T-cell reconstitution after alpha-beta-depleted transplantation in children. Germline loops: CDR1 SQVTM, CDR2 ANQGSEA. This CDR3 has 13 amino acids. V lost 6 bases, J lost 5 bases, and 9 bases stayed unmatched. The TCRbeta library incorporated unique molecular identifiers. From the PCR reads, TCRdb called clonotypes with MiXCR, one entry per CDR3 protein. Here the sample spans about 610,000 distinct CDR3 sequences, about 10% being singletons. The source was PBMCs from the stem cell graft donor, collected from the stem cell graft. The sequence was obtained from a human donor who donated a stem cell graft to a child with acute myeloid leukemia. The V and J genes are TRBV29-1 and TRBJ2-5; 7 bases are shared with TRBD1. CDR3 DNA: TGCAGCGTGAATAGCGTCAGGGGGGAGACCCAGTACTTC. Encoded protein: CSVNSVRGETQYF.